These 17 T cell receptor beta chains share one sample of origin, sequenced in a study of graft-versus-host responses after intestinal transplantation. Assay: immunoSEQ multiplex PCR; the TCRdb copy retains only in-frame clones and omits some. This table has tens of thousands of clones, roughly nine tenths appearing once. Here the sequenced sample was PBMCs, taken approximately 320 days after intestinal transplant. The receptors come from a human patient who received an intestinal transplant, so some T cells may come from the graft donor.

A remark on this clone: Germline is not matched at one junction end, which may reflect a read error. V is TRBV29-1 and J is TRBJ2-7; D could derive from TRBD1 or TRBD2 (5 bases each). The CDR3 length is 11 residues. CDR1 is SQVTM, CDR2 ANQGSEA, per germline. CDR3 nucleotides: TGCAGCGTTGAACTAGCCGGGGCTAGAGTCTTC. Translated: CSVELAGARVF.

This sequence joins TRBV12-5 and TRBJ2-5; 9 bases match TRBD1. The CDR3 spans 14 residues. Trimming took 6 bases from V and 1 from J; bases not matched to a gene: 3. Germline-derived CDR1 and CDR2 are LGHNT and FRNRAP. The CDR3: CASGSDRGQETQYF. The CDR3, as DNA: TGTGCTAGTGGGTCGGACAGGGGCCAAGAGACCCAGTACTTC.

V gene TRBV11-2 combines with J gene TRBJ2-5, with 7 bases aligning to TRBD2. In germline, CDR1 is SGHAT, CDR2 FQNNGV. The CDR3 length is 14 residues. The V gene end was trimmed by 1 base and the J gene end by 5 bases; junction bases not matched to a gene: 4. DNA for the CDR3: TGTGCCAGCAGCTTAGGAGCGGGGAGGGAGACCCAGTACTTC. This codes for CASSLGAGRETQYF.

This chain uses TRBV6-1 with TRBJ2-7; unclear D gene. Trimming took 5 bases from V and 4 from J, leaving 9 bases between them. Germline loops: CDR1 MNHNS, CDR2 SASEGT. This CDR3 is built from 12 residues. The CDR3 sequence is CASSNGAYEQYF. The CDR3 DNA is TGTGCCAGCAGTAACGGAGCTTACGAGCAGTACTTC.

The rearrangement uses TRBV5-1 and TRBJ2-7; 7 bases agree with TRBD2. The CDR3 runs 13 residues. CDR1 and CDR2 from the germline V gene are SGHRS and YFSETQ. Losses at the gene ends were 8 bases for V and 6 bases for J; bases not matched to a gene: 11. The CDR3 reads CASTGTIITEQYF. In nucleotides, the CDR3 is TGCGCCAGTACCGGGACTATCATAACCGAGCAGTACTTC.

V usage is TRBV9 and J usage is TRBJ2-1; tentative D call: TRBD2 (6 bases). The length of the CDR3 is 14 residues. Looked up from germline, CDR1 is SGDLS and CDR2 is YYNGEE. With 7 bases removed from V and 9 bases from J, the gap between germline ends came to 20 bases. The CDR3 DNA reads TGTGCCAGCGAACAGGACATAGGAGGGGCTGAGCAGTTCTTC. Protein: CASEQDIGGAEQFF.

The sample holds a few counts of this clone. The rearrangement uses TRBV15 and TRBJ1-2, with D possibly matching TRBD1 (6 bases). V was pared by 4 bases and J by 4 bases, with 22 bases between. The CDR3 is 17 residues long. Germline V gene sequence: CDR1 LNHNV, CDR2 YYDKDF (reference sequence). The CDR3 here is CATSTREKGVVRYGYTF. The CDR3 DNA follows: TGTGCCACCAGCACCAGGGAGAAGGGGGTGGTCCGCTATGGCTACACCTTC.

CDR3 bases: TGTGCCAGCAGCAACAATGAGCAGTTCTTC. Translating it yields CASSNNEQFF. The genes are TRBV7-2 and TRBJ2-1; no clear D gene. From germline, CDR1 is SGHTA and CDR2 FQGNSA. The CDR3 covers 10 residues. The germline V and J ends were trimmed by 5 bases and 5 bases, with 1 base remaining between them.

The chain combines TRBV4-1 with TRBJ1-1; D gene uncertain. There are 16 residues in the CDR3. From germline, CDR1 is MGHRA and CDR2 YSYEKL. V was trimmed by 1 base and J by 2 bases, leaving 14 bases between them. CDR3 loop: CASSQGEVGVNTEAFF. Here the CDR3 DNA reads TGCGCCAGCAGCCAAGGGGAAGTTGGGGTCAACACTGAAGCTTTCTTT.

This rearrangement joins TRBV15 to TRBJ2-7; TRBD1 agrees at 12 bases. The CDR3 has 14 amino acids. V lost 3 bases to trimming and J lost 6 bases; unmatched junction nucleotides: 3. CDR1 is LNHNV and CDR2 is YYDKDF in the germline V gene (reference sequence). This chain's CDR3 is CATSRGQGAREQYF. The CDR3 DNA reads TGTGCCACCAGCAGGGGACAGGGGGCTCGCGAGCAGTACTTC.

This clone showed up just a few times. The chain links TRBV10-3 to TRBJ1-3; possible D gene TRBD1, 5 bases. The CDR3 length is 11 residues. V was shortened by 5 bases and J by 8 bases, with 7 bases between the two germline ends. Looked up from germline, CDR1 is ENHRY and CDR2 is SYGVKD. The CDR3: CAISSGYTIYF. In DNA, the CDR3 is TGTGCCATCAGTTCAGGGTACACCATATATTTT.

The gene calls are TRBV4-1 and TRBJ2-7; 7 nucleotides agree with TRBD2. The V and J ends lost 0 bases and 3 bases, in that order; junction bases with no gene match: 5. CDR1 and CDR2 (germline): MGHRA, YSYEKL. This CDR3 spans 15 amino acids. CDR3 protein: CASSQDPAGSYEQYF. For the CDR3, the DNA is TGCGCCAGCAGCCAAGATCCAGCGGGGAGCTACGAGCAGTACTTC.

J is TRBJ2-1 and V is TRBV30; D may be TRBD2 (5 bases). CDR3 length: 15 residues. Trimming shortened V by 0 bases and J by 2 bases, and 11 bases separated the two germline ends. Germline CDR1 and CDR2: GTSNPN and SVGIG (reference sequence). CDR3 sequence (DNA): TGTGCCTGGAGTGTACCCAGCGGAGCCTACAATGAGCAGTTCTTC. Its protein is CAWSVPSGAYNEQFF.

In its sample, this clone was seen once. The CDR3 sequence is CASSKKEEGAPDGYTF. CDR3 DNA sequence: TGTGCCAGCAGCAAAAAGGAGGAGGGGGCACCCGATGGCTACACCTTC. The chain employs TRBV21-1 and TRBJ1-2; the table's D call of TRBD1 was not tested on the DNA. TRBV21-1 is flagged as a pseudogene. The CDR3 contains 16 residues.

V and J are TRBV2 and TRBJ2-7; 7 nucleotides line up with TRBD1. The germline CDR1 and CDR2 sequences are SNHLY and FYNNEI. The CDR3 contains 16 residues. V dropped 6 bases and J dropped 4; count of bases not matched to a gene: 15. CDR3 region: CASRNRGGVSQYEQYF. CDR3 in DNA: TGTGCCAGCAGGAACAGAGGGGGCGTTTCCCAATACGAGCAGTACTTC.

The J gene is TRBJ2-3, the V gene TRBV6-6, with D maybe TRBD1 (6 bases). The CDR3 is 16 amino acids. Trimming took 5 bases from V and 5 from J, leaving 20 bases between them. Germline CDR1 is MNHNY and CDR2 is SVGAGI (reference sequence). The CDR3 is CASSGVEQGLRDTQYF. CDR3 DNA sequence: TGTGCCAGCAGTGGGGTGGAGCAGGGGCTCAGAGATACGCAGTATTTT.

This chain connects TRBV5-4 to TRBJ2-2, with D perhaps assigned TRBD1 or TRBD2 (5 bases each). V lost 6 bases and J lost 2, with 14 bases in between. There are 15 residues in the CDR3. CDR1 is SGHNT and CDR2 is YYREEE in the germline V gene (reference sequence). DNA for the CDR3: TGTGCCAGCACCCGGGTGGGGGTTAACACCGGGGAGCTGTTTTTT. It yields the protein CASTRVGVNTGELFF.